Below are 2 T cell receptor beta chains sequenced from a single sample in a study of vaccination effects on CD4 cells after COVID-19. These receptors lack a known antigen. Antigen-specific CD4+ T cells were first expanded with viral peptide pools by the ViraFEST assay and only then sequenced. CD4+ T cells were isolated after less than 13 days of culture. Here immunoSEQ multiplex PCR was the method, and the copy in TCRdb shows in-frame clones only, minus some. This sample has some 14,000 clones; 76% occur once, and the top ten carry about 25%. The material sequenced was CD4+ T cells from PBMCs cultured with HCoV-229E spike peptides, taken before COVID-19 vaccination. These TCRs come from a human donor who received a COVID-19 vaccine.

The chain recombines TRBV7-2 with TRBJ2-3; D ambiguous. V lost 0 bases and J 4 bases, leaving 11 bases between the germline ends. The V gene's germline CDR1 is SGHTA and CDR2 FQGNSA. CDR3 length: 15 amino acids. The DNA of the CDR3 is TGTGCCAGCAGCTTAGCGCTTGGAAGGGCAGATACGCAGTATTTT. It yields the protein CASSLALGRADTQYF. The variable domain in full, completed from reference TRBV7-2 and TRBJ2-3, reads GAGVSQSPSNKVTEKGKDVELRCDPISGHTALYWYRQSLGQGLEFLIYFQGNSAPDKSGLPSDRFSAERTGGSVSTLTIQRTQQEDSAVYLCASSLALGRADTQYFGPGTRLTVL.

The chain couples TRBV15 to TRBJ1-5; D gene ambiguous. The V gene's germline CDR1 is LNHNV and CDR2 YYDKDF (reference sequence). Between the trimmed V and J ends, which lost 0 bases and 7 bases, there was a span of 10 bases. The CDR3 contains 14 residues. In DNA form, the CDR3 reads TGTGCCACCAGCAGAGAGTCGGGCCAGCAGCCCCAGCATTTT. Protein product: CATSRESGQQPQHF.